A selection of T cell receptor beta chains follows, all from one sample in a study of PD-1 blockade in classical Hodgkin lymphoma. Here immunoSEQ multiplex PCR was the method, and the copy in TCRdb shows in-frame clones only, minus some. The sample contains about 24,000 clones, under 95% of which appear only once. The sample comprised CD4+ T cells from blood. The origin of the receptors is a human donor with classical Hodgkin lymphoma. The CDR3 runs from the conserved cysteine through the conserved F or W. A D gene is named only where the DNA matches it firmly. Expanded clones are given a class, and other clones once, few, many or no size at all.

CDR3: CASSPHPTGTASGNTIYF
DNA: TGTGCCAGCAGCCCGCACCCGACGGGAACAGCCTCTGGAAACACCATATATTTT
D: NA
J: TRBJ1-3
V: TRBV7-7
size: NA

CDR3: CALRDVSYSGNTIYF
DNA: TGTGCCTTAAGGGACGTAAGTTACTCTGGAAACACCATATATTTT
D: NA
J: TRBJ1-3
V: TRBV12-5
size: NA

CDR3: CASSGLGRTHQETQYF
DNA: TGTGCCAGCAGTGGTCTCGGCAGAACACACCAAGAGACCCAGTACTTC
D: NA
J: TRBJ2-5
V: TRBV25-1
size: NA

CDR3: CASSSGQSIQPQHF
DNA: TGTGCCAGCAGCTCGGGGCAGTCTATTCAGCCCCAGCATTTT
D: NA
J: TRBJ1-5
V: TRBV7-2
size: NA

CDR3: CASSPGTGGGFLFF
DNA: TGTGCCAGCAGCCCCGGGACAGGGGGCGGATTTCTGTTCTTC
D: TRBD1
J: TRBJ2-1
V: TRBV6-1
size: NA

CDR3: CASSLSGAGHTQETQYF
DNA: TGTGCCAGCAGTTTATCGGGGGCTGGGCACACACAAGAGACCCAGTACTTC
D: NA
J: TRBJ2-5
V: TRBV27
size: NA

CDR3: CASTLIYSSGVNTGELFF
DNA: TGCGCCAGCACCTTAATTTACTCATCGGGGGTGAACACCGGGGAGCTGTTTTTT
D: NA
J: TRBJ2-2
V: TRBV4-3
size: once

CDR3: CASSSVTRLRSYEQYF
DNA: TGTGCCAGCAGCTCGGTGACCCGGCTGAGGTCCTACGAGCAGTACTTC
D: NA
J: TRBJ2-7
V: TRBV5-6
size: NA

CDR3: CASRTGYQLMNTEAFF
DNA: TGTGCCAGCAGGACAGGGTACCAGCTTATGAACACTGAAGCTTTCTTT
D: TRBD1
J: TRBJ1-1
V: TRBV7-9
size: NA

CDR3: CASSTTTDTQYF
DNA: TGCGCCAGCAGCACGACCACAGATACGCAGTATTTT
D: NA
J: TRBJ2-3
V: TRBV5-1
size: NA

CDR3: CASSSHWTQYF
DNA: TGTGCCAGCAGTTCTCATTGGACCCAGTACTTC
D: NA
J: TRBJ2-5
V: TRBV28
size: NA

CDR3: CASSYGTGGMNTEAFF
DNA: TGTGCCAGCAGTTACGGGACAGGGGGCATGAACACTGAAGCTTTCTTT
D: TRBD1
J: TRBJ1-1
V: TRBV6-5
size: NA

CDR3: CATSTDLASTDTQYF
DNA: TGTGCCACCAGCACGGACTTGGCTAGCACAGATACGCAGTATTTT
D: NA
J: TRBJ2-3
V: TRBV15
size: NA

CDR3: CASSLLAEGEQFF
DNA: TGTGCCAGCAGCTTGCTAGCTGAGGGTGAGCAGTTCTTC
D: NA
J: TRBJ2-1
V: TRBV7-9
size: NA

CDR3: CASSFPGGTGANVLTF
DNA: TGTGCCAGCAGTTTCCCCGGGGGCACTGGGGCCAACGTCCTGACTTTC
D: NA
J: TRBJ2-6
V: TRBV28
size: NA

CDR3: CASSLAGGSGRIDTQYF
DNA: TGTGCCAGCAGCTTGGCGGGGGGGAGCGGACGGATCGATACGCAGTATTTT
D: TRBD2
J: TRBJ2-3
V: TRBV5-8
size: NA

CDR3: CASSIGQGLPQHF
DNA: TGTGCCAGTAGTATAGGACAGGGACTGCCCCAGCATTTT
D: TRBD1
J: TRBJ1-5
V: TRBV19
size: NA

CDR3: CASSLAGRLQETQYF
DNA: TGTGCCAGCAGCTTGGCCGGGCGCCTCCAAGAGACCCAGTACTTC
D: NA
J: TRBJ2-5
V: TRBV5-6
size: once

CDR3: CASSLDSSGANVLTF
DNA: TGCGCCAGCAGCTTGGACAGCTCTGGGGCCAACGTCCTGACTTTC
D: NA
J: TRBJ2-6
V: TRBV5-1
size: NA

CDR3: CASSPYPQGRRGSDTQYF
DNA: TGTGCCAGCAGCCCTTACCCCCAGGGCAGGAGAGGGTCAGATACGCAGTATTTT
D: NA
J: TRBJ2-3
V: TRBV7-3
size: NA

CDR3: CASSAYGQGNYEQYF
DNA: TGTGCCAGCAGTGCCTACGGACAGGGAAACTACGAGCAGTACTTC
D: TRBD1
J: TRBJ2-7
V: TRBV6-6
size: NA

CDR3: CATQDRGENTEAFF
DNA: TGTGCCACCCAGGACAGGGGTGAGAACACTGAAGCTTTCTTT
D: TRBD1
J: TRBJ1-1
V: TRBV19
size: NA

CDR3: CASGTATNYGYTF
DNA: TGTGCCAGCGGGACAGCCACTAACTATGGCTACACCTTC
D: TRBD1
J: TRBJ1-2
V: TRBV10-3
size: NA

CDR3: CASSELITGELFF
DNA: TGCGCCAGCAGCGAACTTATAACCGGGGAGCTGTTTTTT
D: NA
J: TRBJ2-2
V: TRBV10-1
size: NA

CDR3: CASSLAEGYNEQFF
DNA: TGCGCCAGCAGCTTGGCTGAAGGCTACAATGAGCAGTTCTTC
D: NA
J: TRBJ2-1
V: TRBV5-1
size: NA

CDR3: CASSEAWGQAGNTIYF
DNA: TGTGCCAGCAGTGAAGCATGGGGACAGGCAGGAAACACCATATATTTT
D: TRBD1
J: TRBJ1-3
V: TRBV6-1
size: few

CDR3: CASSLQGDGTQYF
DNA: TGTGCCAGCAGTTTACAGGGGGATGGGACCCAGTACTTC
D: TRBD1
J: TRBJ2-5
V: TRBV6-5
size: NA

CDR3: CASSLEGSPLHF
DNA: TGCGCCAGCAGCTTGGAAGGCTCACCCCTCCACTTT
D: NA
J: TRBJ1-6
V: TRBV5-1
size: NA

CDR3: CASSQPGHSYEQYF
DNA: TGCGCCAGCAGCCAACCCGGACACTCCTACGAGCAGTACTTC
D: NA
J: TRBJ2-7
V: TRBV4-1
size: NA

CDR3: CASSQDRGVGELFF
DNA: TGCGCCAGCAGCCAAGACAGGGGTGTCGGGGAGCTGTTTTTT
D: NA
J: TRBJ2-2
V: TRBV4-3
size: NA

CDR3: CASSAPGRPNVQQYF
DNA: TGTGCCAGCAGCGCTCCGGGACGGCCAAATGTTCAGCAGTACTTC
D: NA
J: TRBJ2-7
V: TRBV5-4
size: NA

CDR3: CAISGEGGGLPETQYF
DNA: TGTGCCATCAGCGGGGAGGGCGGGGGACTCCCAGAGACCCAGTACTTC
D: TRBD2
J: TRBJ2-5
V: TRBV10-3
size: NA

CDR3: CASSLSPSGGYEQYF
DNA: TGTGCCAGCAGCTTGAGTCCGAGTGGGGGATACGAGCAGTACTTC
D: NA
J: TRBJ2-7
V: TRBV5-6
size: NA

CDR3: CSVGWGHSQETQYF
DNA: TGCAGCGTTGGGTGGGGGCATTCCCAAGAGACCCAGTACTTC
D: NA
J: TRBJ2-5
V: TRBV29-1
size: NA

CDR3: CASSFGSLAEAFF
DNA: TGTGCCAGCAGCTTCGGGAGTCTTGCTGAAGCTTTCTTT
D: NA
J: TRBJ1-1
V: TRBV11-3
size: NA

CDR3: CASSPAQHPGNTIYF
DNA: TGTGCCAGTAGTCCTGCACAGCACCCCGGAAACACCATATATTTT
D: NA
J: TRBJ1-3
V: TRBV19
size: once

CDR3: CASSGLAGTDTQYF
DNA: TGTGCCAGCAGTGGACTAGCGGGCACAGATACGCAGTATTTT
D: TRBD2
J: TRBJ2-3
V: TRBV2
size: NA

CDR3: CASSLAFYSGVVNEQFF
DNA: TGTGCCAGCAGCTTAGCGTTTTATAGCGGGGTAGTAAATGAGCAGTTCTTC
D: TRBD2
J: TRBJ2-1
V: TRBV7-2
size: NA

CDR3: CASSQTYVAGGPGETQYF
DNA: TGCGCCAGCAGCCAAACCTACGTGGCGGGGGGGCCCGGGGAGACCCAGTACTTC
D: TRBD2
J: TRBJ2-5
V: TRBV4-1
size: once

CDR3: CASSPQGTNEKLFF
DNA: TGTGCCAGCAGCCCACAGGGGACTAATGAAAAACTGTTTTTT
D: TRBD1
J: TRBJ1-4
V: TRBV5-4
size: NA

CDR3: CASSFLAGGMNMDTQYF
DNA: TGCGCCAGCAGCTTCCTAGCGGGGGGAATGAATATGGATACGCAGTATTTT
D: TRBD2
J: TRBJ2-3
V: TRBV5-1
size: NA